Shown below are 18 T cell receptor beta chains from a single sample sequenced in a study of blood T cell repertoires in COVID-19. TCRdb keeps only in-frame clones here, not all; method: immunoSEQ multiplex PCR. The sample has about 230,000 clones, around 81% seen once. The material sequenced was peripheral blood. The receptors derive from a man in his forties or fifties with active or convalescent COVID-19.

The gene calls are TRBV6-5 and TRBJ2-7; D call uncertain. V lost 7 bases to trimming and J lost 1 base, with 14 bases between them. This CDR3 comprises 14 residues. Germline CDR1 and CDR2: MNHEY and SVGAGI. CDR3 protein: CASKVLAGSYEQYF. The DNA for the CDR3 is TGTGCCAGCAAGGTCCTCGCAGGTTCCTACGAGCAGTACTTC.

This chain connects TRBV4-3 to TRBJ1-2; 8 nucleotides match TRBD1. CDR3 length: 15 amino acids. Unmatched junction bases numbered 2, after V lost 0 bases and J lost 2 bases. Germline CDR1 and CDR2: LGHNA and YSLEER. In nucleotides, the CDR3 is TGCGCCAGCAGCCAAGAGGGGACAGGCAACTATGGCTACACCTTC. Residues: CASSQEGTGNYGYTF.

The chain recombines TRBV24-1 with TRBJ2-2; 7 bases are a match to TRBD1. Germline-derived CDR1 and CDR2 are KGHDR and SFDVKD. V lost 4 bases, J lost 3 bases, and 7 bases stayed unmatched. The CDR3 sequence is 16 residues long. The CDR3 nucleotides read TGTGCCACCAGTGACCTAGGGGGCGCGGACACCGGGGAGCTGTTTTTT. Translating it yields CATSDLGGADTGELFF.

The V and J genes are TRBV19 and TRBJ1-2; D not certain. The CDR3 contains 11 residues. V lost 7 bases, J lost 1 base, and 4 bases lay in between. The germline CDR1 and CDR2 sequences are LNHDA and SQIVND (reference sequence). CDR3 region: CASNGNYGYTF. Here the CDR3 DNA reads TGTGCCAGTAACGGTAACTATGGCTACACCTTC.

This chain links TRBV4-2 with TRBJ1-1, with 9 bases fitting TRBD1. The germline V gene has CDR1 LGHNA and CDR2 YNFKEQ. The CDR3 length is 12 residues. V shed 4 bases and J 9 bases; nucleotides not matched to a gene: 3. The CDR3 region is CASSLNRGQAFF. The CDR3 region has the DNA TGTGCCAGCAGCCTAAACAGGGGGCAAGCTTTCTTT.

The chain employs TRBV5-6 and TRBJ2-2, with TRBD1 identical over 10 bases. Germline V gene data show CDR1 as SGHDT and CDR2 as YYEEEE. J gave up 7 bases and V 4 bases, and 10 bases lay outside the gene matches. The CDR3 covers 16 residues. The DNA for the CDR3 is TGTGCCAGCAGCACAGCCGGGACAGGGGATAGCGGGGAGCTGTTTTTT. Protein product: CASSTAGTGDSGELFF. The complete variable domain, with remaining parts taken from reference TRBV5-6 and TRBJ2-2, reads DAGVTQSPTHLIKTRGQQVTLRCSPKSGHDTVSWYQQALGQGPQFIFQYYEEEERQRGNFPDRFSGHQFPNYSSELNVNALLLGDSALYLCASSTAGTGDSGELFFGEGSRLTVL.

This chain connects TRBV9 to TRBJ2-1, with D uncertain. V lost 3 bases, J lost 2 bases, and 12 bases lay in between. CDR1 is SGDLS, CDR2 YYNGEE, per germline. This CDR3 region has 15 residues. The CDR3 loop is CASSAPESPYNEQFF. In DNA form, the CDR3 reads TGTGCCAGCAGCGCCCCTGAGTCTCCCTACAATGAGCAGTTCTTC.

The chain carries TRBV4-1 and TRBJ1-5; 7 bases fit TRBD1. V shed 0 bases and J 1 base; nucleotides not matched to a gene: 3. In germline, CDR1 is MGHRA, CDR2 YSYEKL. The CDR3 runs to 16 residues. The CDR3 DNA reads as TGCGCCAGCAGCCAAGATCAGGGACAGAGCAATCAGCCCCAGCATTTT. Encoded protein: CASSQDQGQSNQPQHF.

The chain is built from TRBV9 and TRBJ2-3; D gene uncertain. The CDR3 runs 14 residues. V was shortened by 4 bases and J by 3 bases, with 12 bases between the two germline ends. The germline V gene encodes CDR1 SGDLS and CDR2 YYNGEE. In nucleotides, the CDR3 is TGTGCCAGCAGCCCACTTCGCGGAACAGATACGCAGTATTTT. Its protein is CASSPLRGTDTQYF.

This clone was observed once. V usage is TRBV5-1 and J usage is TRBJ1-1; TRBD1 aligns across 7 bases. V was pared by 2 bases and J by 4 bases, with 2 bases of the junction left unmatched. The CDR3 has 13 residues. Germline V gene data show CDR1 as SGHRS and CDR2 as YFSETQ. CDR3 region: CASSLQGSTEAFF. CDR3 sequence (DNA): TGCGCCAGCAGCTTACAGGGGAGCACTGAAGCTTTCTTT.

This chain joins TRBV5-1 and TRBJ2-3; TRBD2 matches 9 bases. The CDR3 covers 14 residues. The V and J ends lost 2 bases and 5 bases, in that order; junction bases with no gene match: 3. The germline gives CDR1 SGHRS, CDR2 YFSETQ. CDR3 in amino acids: CASSLGGGEDTQYF. The CDR3 region has the DNA TGCGCCAGCAGCTTAGGCGGGGGGGAAGATACGCAGTATTTT.

The rearrangement uses TRBV12-5 and TRBJ2-3; 11 bases line up with TRBD2. CDR1 is LGHNT, CDR2 FRNRAP, per germline. J was trimmed by 2 bases and V by 1 base; bases with no gene match: 8. The CDR3 is 18 residues long. The CDR3 region has the DNA TGTGCTAGTGGTTTGGCCCGATTACTAGCGGGGGACACAGATACGCAGTATTTT. Translation: CASGLARLLAGDTDTQYF.

The chain carries TRBV4-1 and TRBJ1-1; TRBD1 aligns across 7 bases. V was clipped by 0 bases and J by 6 bases; unmatched bases: 10. Per the germline V gene, CDR1 is MGHRA and CDR2 is YSYEKL. This CDR3 has 16 residues. In DNA, the CDR3 is TGCGCCAGCAGCCAAGATGCGGGACAGCCGTGGGCTGAAGCTTTCTTT. Amino acid sequence: CASSQDAGQPWAEAFF.

The genes are TRBV7-2 and TRBJ1-4; TRBD1 might be the D (5 bases). Deletions cut 6 bases from V and 10 bases from J, with 21 bases between. The CDR3 is made up of 15 amino acids. Germline V gene lookup returns CDR1 SGHTA and CDR2 FQGNSA. The CDR3 DNA is TGTGCCAGCAGTTTGAGAGGGGAGGGTTTGGCAAAACTGTTTTTT. This sequence encodes CASSLRGEGLAKLFF.

This clone was observed once. V gene TRBV15 combines with J gene TRBJ2-7; TRBD1 is a possible D gene (7 bases). CDR3 size: 16 residues. Trimming cost V 2 bases and J 3 bases, with 17 bases left between them. Germline V lookup: CDR1 LNHNV, CDR2 YYDKDF (reference sequence). The CDR3 nucleotides are TGTGCCACCAGCAGATCCAGGGGGGCGCAAAACTACGAGCAGTACTTC. Translation: CATSRSRGAQNYEQYF.

The sample holds one count of this clone. The rearrangement links TRBV5-1 to TRBJ1-1; perhaps TRBD1 as D (6 bases). Germline CDR1 SGHRS, CDR2 YFSETQ. The V end was cut by 5 bases, the J end by 4 bases, with 15 bases between. CDR3 length equals 14 residues. In DNA form, the CDR3 reads TGCGCCAGCAGGGTTTATGGGGGGGCCACTGAAGCTTTCTTT. Protein product: CASRVYGGATEAFF.

This clone has only one observation. V and J are TRBV6-5 and TRBJ2-4; 9 bases agree with TRBD2. Per germline, CDR1 MNHEY and CDR2 SVGAGI. V lost 6 bases to trimming and J lost 7 bases; unmatched junction nucleotides: 7. The CDR3 totals 14 residues. CDR3 sequence reads: CASRAGTSNNIQYF. As DNA, the CDR3 is TGTGCCAGCAGAGCCGGGACTAGCAACAACATTCAGTACTTC.

The chain is built from TRBV4-2 and TRBJ2-7, with a possible D match to TRBD2 (7 bases). V lost 1 base and J 0 bases, leaving 13 bases between the germline ends. Per the germline V gene, CDR1 is LGHNA and CDR2 is YNFKEQ. The CDR3 is made up of 16 amino acids. The CDR3 here is CASSQAGRGLSYEQYF. Written as DNA, the CDR3 is TGTGCCAGCAGCCAAGCAGGGCGGGGGCTCTCCTACGAGCAGTACTTC.